This is a list of T cell receptor beta chains from one sample in a study of blood T cell repertoires in COVID-19. Clones were sequenced by immunoSEQ multiplex PCR, and TCRdb holds only the in-frame ones, with some missing. The sample has 250,000 to 350,000 clones; about 86% are singletons. The sample comprised peripheral blood. These receptors were obtained from a woman aged 50 to 60 with acute or convalescent COVID-19. Both conserved end residues are part of each CDR3. D genes are given only for firm matches. The listing skips clone size in some rows; elsewhere it reads once, few, many or a size class.

>TRBJ1-4|TRBV4-2|once|NA
CASSRARAFDEKLFF
TGTGCCAGCAGCCGGGCGCGTGCCTTTGATGAAAAACTGTTTTTT
>TRBJ2-1|TRBV30|NA|NA
CAWSVISPVRQANLYNEQFF
TGTGCCTGGAGTGTAATATCCCCCGTTAGGCAGGCGAACTTGTACAATGAGCAATTCTTC
>TRBJ2-1|TRBV3-1/TRBV3-2|NA|NA
CASSQAQGGAYNEQFF
TGTGCCAGCAGCCAAGCGCAAGGGGGGGCCTACAATGAGCAGTTCTTC
>TRBJ2-3|TRBV2|NA|NA
CASRPGTNTDTQYF
TGTGCCAGCAGGCCCGGGACAAACACAGATACGCAGTATTTT
>TRBJ1-5|TRBV2|NA|NA
CASSEARGHQPQHF
TGTGCCAGCAGTGAAGCGCGGGGGCATCAGCCCCAGCATTTT
>TRBJ1-4|TRBV10-3|NA|TRBD1
CAISVGQGNEKLFF
TGTGCCATCAGTGTGGGACAGGGGAATGAAAAACTGTTTTTT
>TRBJ2-1|TRBV2|few|NA
CASSAQGAYNEQFF
TGTGCCAGCAGTGCCCAGGGCGCCTACAATGAGCAGTTCTTC
>TRBJ1-1|TRBV5-1|NA|NA
CASRAALEGWTEAFF
TGCGCCAGCAGGGCAGCCCTTGAGGGTTGGACTGAAGCTTTCTTT
>TRBJ2-7|TRBV7-2|NA|NA
CASSFPADKPLRGEQYF
TGTGCCAGCAGCTTTCCCGCCGACAAACCTCTCCGGGGCGAGCAGTACTTC
>TRBJ2-3|TRBV11-2|once|TRBD2
CASNPHRGGSLLGTDTQYF
TGTGCCAGCAACCCCCACCGGGGCGGGAGCCTGTTAGGCACAGATACGCAGTATTTT
>TRBJ2-7|TRBV5-1|NA|TRBD1
CASSPSRDRSSYEQYF
TGCGCCAGCAGCCCTTCTAGGGACAGGAGCTCCTACGAGCAGTACTTC
>TRBJ1-2|TRBV5-1|NA|TRBD1
CASSLEGTASRGYTF
TGCGCCAGCAGCTTGGAAGGGACAGCGTCCCGGGGCTACACCTTC
>TRBJ2-6|TRBV6-6|NA|NA
CASIGDSGANVLTF
TGTGCCAGCATAGGGGACTCTGGGGCCAACGTCCTGACTTTC
>TRBJ2-1|TRBV7-9|NA|TRBD2
CASSHRLAGGPHEQFF
TGTGCCAGCAGCCATAGACTAGCGGGAGGGCCGCATGAGCAGTTCTTC
>TRBJ1-5|TRBV4-1|NA|TRBD1
CASSQNPTGGDQPQHF
TGCGCCAGCAGCCAGAACCCGACAGGGGGTGATCAGCCCCAGCATTTT
>TRBJ1-5|TRBV28|NA|NA
CASSFGHLNQPQHF
TGTGCCAGCAGTTTCGGACACCTCAATCAGCCCCAGCATTTT
>TRBJ1-3|TRBV4-2|NA|NA
CASDDGSFNSEDTIYF
TGTGCCAGCGACGATGGGTCCTTCAACTCCGAGGACACCATATATTTT
>TRBJ1-1|TRBV18|NA|NA
CASSPAPAGEAFF
TGTGCCAGCTCACCGGCCCCGGCAGGTGAAGCTTTCTTT
>TRBJ1-1|TRBV19|NA|TRBD1
CASSITGGRTEAFF
TGTGCCAGTAGTATAACAGGGGGGAGGACTGAAGCTTTCTTT
>TRBJ2-5|TRBV7-2|NA|NA
CASSLDRPGQETQYF
TGTGCCAGCAGCTTAGATCGACCCGGGCAAGAGACCCAGTACTTC
>TRBJ2-3|TRBV6-2/TRBV6-3|few|TRBD2
CASTPRRGGDTQYF
TGTGCCAGCACCCCCCGTCGGGGGGGTGACACGCAGTATTTT
>TRBJ1-1|TRBV28|NA|TRBD1
CATWGQIENTEAFF
TGTGCCACTTGGGGACAGATCGAAAACACTGAAGCTTTCTTT
>TRBJ1-2|TRBV27|NA|NA
CASSQGQGYGYTF
TGTGCCAGCAGCCAGGGGCAGGGGTATGGCTACACCTTC
>TRBJ2-5|TRBV30|once|TRBD2
CAWSVQRGSQETQYF
TGTGCCTGGAGTGTCCAGCGGGGGTCACAAGAGACCCAGTACTTC
>TRBJ1-1|TRBV18|NA|TRBD1
CASSPRQGAGEAFF
TGTGCCAGCTCACCTAGACAGGGGGCTGGTGAAGCTTTCTTT
>TRBJ2-5|TRBV7-2|NA|NA
CASSFISQTQYF
TGTGCCAGCAGCTTCATTAGCCAGACCCAGTACTTC
>TRBJ2-2|TRBV5-1|NA|TRBD2
CASSLELAGARTGELFF
TGCGCCAGCAGCTTGGAACTAGCGGGGGCCCGGACCGGGGAGCTGTTTTTT
>TRBJ2-2|TRBV30|NA|TRBD2
CAWRTSGYTGELFF
TGTGCCTGGCGGACTAGCGGATACACCGGGGAGCTGTTTTTT
>TRBJ1-2|TRBV4-2|NA|NA
CASTPEQAFYGYTF
TGTGCCAGCACCCCTGAACAGGCATTCTATGGCTACACCTTC
>TRBJ1-2|TRBV24-1|NA|NA
CATSRTQDDGYTF
TGTGCCACCAGTCGGACTCAGGACGACGGCTACACCTTC
>TRBJ2-5|TRBV6-5|NA|NA
CATKQGSETQYF
TGTGCCACCAAACAGGGTTCGGAGACCCAGTACTTC
>TRBJ2-1|TRBV24-1|NA|TRBD1
CATSDWTGEEFF
TGTGCCACCAGTGATTGGACAGGGGAAGAGTTCTTC
>TRBJ1-1|TRBV10-3|NA|NA
CAISPPGGRSDTEAFF
TGTGCCATCAGTCCTCCGGGGGGCAGGTCGGACACTGAAGCTTTCTTT
>TRBJ1-1|TRBV2|NA|TRBD1
CAGEGGQGRTEAFF
TGTGCCGGCGAGGGGGGACAGGGGAGGACTGAAGCTTTCTTT
>TRBJ2-7|TRBV5-6|NA|TRBD1
CASSLPGQGSYEQYF
TGTGCCAGCAGCTTGCCGGGACAGGGATCCTACGAGCAGTACTTC
>TRBJ1-2|TRBV6-1|NA|NA
CASSEAGHDYGYTF
TGTGCCAGCAGTGAAGCAGGGCACGACTACGGCTACACCTTC
>TRBJ2-1|TRBV5-6|NA|TRBD1
CASSRTGGPLRYNEQFF
TGTGCCAGCAGCCGCACAGGGGGCCCATTGCGCTACAATGAGCAGTTCTTC
>TRBJ1-3|TRBV11-2|NA|NA
CASSEQGFGNTIYF
TGTGCCAGCAGCGAGCAGGGTTTTGGAAACACCATATATTTT
>TRBJ1-2|TRBV5-6|NA|TRBD1
CASSNTQDRGYGYTF
TGTGCCAGCAGCAACACACAAGACAGGGGGTATGGCTACACCTTC
>TRBJ1-2|TRBV4-1|few|TRBD1
CASSQGDRGPYGYTF
TGCGCCAGCAGCCAGGGGGACAGGGGGCCCTATGGCTACACCTTC
>TRBJ1-2|TRBV9|NA|NA
CASSPTQGFYYGYTF
TGTGCCAGCAGCCCAACACAGGGCTTCTACTATGGCTACACCTTC